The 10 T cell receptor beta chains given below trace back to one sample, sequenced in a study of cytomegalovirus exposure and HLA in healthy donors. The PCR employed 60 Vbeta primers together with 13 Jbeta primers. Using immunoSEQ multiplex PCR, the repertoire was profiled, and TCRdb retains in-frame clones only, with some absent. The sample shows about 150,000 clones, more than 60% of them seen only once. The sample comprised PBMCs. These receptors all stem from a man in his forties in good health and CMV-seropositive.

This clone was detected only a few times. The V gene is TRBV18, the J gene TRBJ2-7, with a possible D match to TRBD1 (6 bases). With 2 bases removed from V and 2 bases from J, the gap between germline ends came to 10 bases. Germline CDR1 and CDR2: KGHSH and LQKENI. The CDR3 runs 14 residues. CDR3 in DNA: TGTGCCAGCTCACCAGACGGACAGACCTACGAGCAGTACTTC. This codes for CASSPDGQTYEQYF.

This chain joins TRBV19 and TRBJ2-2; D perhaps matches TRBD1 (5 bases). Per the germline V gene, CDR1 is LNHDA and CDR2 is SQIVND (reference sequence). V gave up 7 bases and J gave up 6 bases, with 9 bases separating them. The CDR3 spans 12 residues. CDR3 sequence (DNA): TGTGCCAGTACAGGGTGGGCCGGGGAGCTGTTTTTT. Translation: CASTGWAGELFF.

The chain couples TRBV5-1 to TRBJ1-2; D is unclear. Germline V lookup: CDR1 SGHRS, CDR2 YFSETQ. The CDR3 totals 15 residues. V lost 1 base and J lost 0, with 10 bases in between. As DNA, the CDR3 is TGCGCCAGCAGCTTGATCCCGGGATCTAACTATGGCTACACCTTC. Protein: CASSLIPGSNYGYTF.

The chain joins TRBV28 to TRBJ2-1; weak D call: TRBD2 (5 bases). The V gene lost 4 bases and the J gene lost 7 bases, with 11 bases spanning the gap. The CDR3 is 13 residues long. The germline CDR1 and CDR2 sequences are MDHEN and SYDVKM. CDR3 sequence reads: CASSSLGGNEQFF. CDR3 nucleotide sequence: TGTGCCAGCAGTTCATTAGGAGGTAATGAGCAGTTCTTC.

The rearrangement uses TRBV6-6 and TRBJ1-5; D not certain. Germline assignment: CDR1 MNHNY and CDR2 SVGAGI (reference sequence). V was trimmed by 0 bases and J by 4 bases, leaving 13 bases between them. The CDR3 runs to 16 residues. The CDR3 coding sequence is TGTGCCAGCAGTTACTCGGCCCGGGGATGGAATCAGCCCCAGCATTTT. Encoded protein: CASSYSARGWNQPQHF.

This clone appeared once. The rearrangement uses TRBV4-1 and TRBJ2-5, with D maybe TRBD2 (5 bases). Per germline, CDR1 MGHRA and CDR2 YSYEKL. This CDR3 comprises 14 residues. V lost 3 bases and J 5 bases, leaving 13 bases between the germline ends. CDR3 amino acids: CASSQRIWRETQYF. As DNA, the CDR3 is TGCGCCAGCAGCCAGAGAATTTGGAGGGAGACCCAGTACTTC.

As DNA, the CDR3 is TGTGCCATCAGTGAGACAGGGGCACCGGATGAAAAACTGTTTTTT. Amino acids: CAISETGAPDEKLFF. J is TRBJ1-4 and V is TRBV10-3, with 7 bases matching TRBD1. This CDR3 comprises 15 residues. Germline V lookup: CDR1 ENHRY, CDR2 SYGVKD. Trimming removed 2 bases from V and 6 bases from J; junction bases left unmatched: 6.

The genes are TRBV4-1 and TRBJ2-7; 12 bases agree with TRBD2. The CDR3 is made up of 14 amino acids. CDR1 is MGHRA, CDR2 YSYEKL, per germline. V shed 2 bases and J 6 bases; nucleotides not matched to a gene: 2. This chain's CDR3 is CASSQPGLAGEQYF. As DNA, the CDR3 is TGCGCCAGCAGCCAACCGGGACTAGCGGGCGAGCAGTACTTC.

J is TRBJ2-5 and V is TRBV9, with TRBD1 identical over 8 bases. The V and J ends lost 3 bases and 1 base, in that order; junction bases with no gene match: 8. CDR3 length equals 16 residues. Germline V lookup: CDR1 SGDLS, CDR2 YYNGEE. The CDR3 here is CASSAPGQGFQETQYF. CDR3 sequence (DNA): TGTGCCAGCAGCGCGCCAGGACAGGGATTCCAAGAGACCCAGTACTTC.

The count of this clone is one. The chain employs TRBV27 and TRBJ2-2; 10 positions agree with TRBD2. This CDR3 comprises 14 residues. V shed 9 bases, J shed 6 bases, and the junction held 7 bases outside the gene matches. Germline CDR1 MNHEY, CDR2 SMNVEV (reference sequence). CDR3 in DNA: TGTGCCAGTACTACTAGCGGGATTTCCGGGGAGCTGTTTTTT. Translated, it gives CASTTSGISGELFF.